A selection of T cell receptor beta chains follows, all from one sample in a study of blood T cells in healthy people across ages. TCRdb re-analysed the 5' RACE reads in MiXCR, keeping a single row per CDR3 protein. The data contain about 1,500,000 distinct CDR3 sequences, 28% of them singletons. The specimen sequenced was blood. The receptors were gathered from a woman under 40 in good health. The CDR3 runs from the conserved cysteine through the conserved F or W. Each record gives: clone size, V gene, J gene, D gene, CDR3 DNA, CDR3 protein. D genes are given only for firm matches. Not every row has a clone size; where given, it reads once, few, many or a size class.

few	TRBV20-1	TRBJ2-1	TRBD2	TGCAGTGCTAGAGGCGGGGGTTGGAATGAGCAGTTCTTC	CSARGGGWNEQFF
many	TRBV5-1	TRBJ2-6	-	TGCGCCAGCACCGAGCCCGGCTCTGGGGCCAACGTCCTGACTTTC	CASTEPGSGANVLTF
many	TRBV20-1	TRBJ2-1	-	TGCAGTGCTCCCGCCGGTTCCTACAATGAGCAGTTCTTC	CSAPAGSYNEQFF
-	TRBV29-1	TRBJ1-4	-	TGCAGCGTTGTGGGAAACGGGAATGAAAAACTGTTTTTT	CSVVGNGNEKLFF
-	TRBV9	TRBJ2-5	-	TGTGCCAGCAGCCCCCCCGGTGGCGGTGAGCAGTACTTC	CASSPPGGGEQYF
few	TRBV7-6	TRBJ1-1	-	TGTGCCAGCAGCTCTACGCAGGGGCAAAGCGCTTTCTTT	CASSSTQGQSAFF
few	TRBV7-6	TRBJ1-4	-	TGTGCCAGCAGCTCCCACAGCCTAACTAATGAAAAACTGTTTTTT	CASSSHSLTNEKLFF
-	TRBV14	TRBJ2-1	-	TGTGCCAGCAGCCAAGATCTCCAAGAGACCCAGTTCTTC	CASSQDLQETQFF
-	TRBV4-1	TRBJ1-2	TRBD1	TGCGCCAGCAGCCAGGGGGACAGGATATTCGATGGCTACACCTTC	CASSQGDRIFDGYTF
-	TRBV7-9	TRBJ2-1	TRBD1	TGTGCCAGCAGCATCCCCGACAGGGCCAGCAATGAGCAGTTCTTC	CASSIPDRASNEQFF
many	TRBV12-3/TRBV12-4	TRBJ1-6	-	TGTGCCAGCAGCGTCGCGGGAGCAAATTCACCCCTCCACTTT	CASSVAGANSPLHF
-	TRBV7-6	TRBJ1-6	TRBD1	TGTGCCAGCAGCCGCACAGGGGTTGGGGATTCACCCCTCCACTTT	CASSRTGVGDSPLHF
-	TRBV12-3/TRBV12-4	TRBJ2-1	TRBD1	TGTGCCAGCTACAGAAAACTCGGGACAGTTAATGAGCAGTTCTTC	CASYRKLGTVNEQFF
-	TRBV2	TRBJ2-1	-	TGTGCCAGCAGTGTTGACCAAATGGCCGCCAATGAGCAGTTCTTC	CASSVDQMAANEQFF
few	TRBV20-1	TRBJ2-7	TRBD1	TGCAGTGCAACCGGGACAGGGGTCCACGAGCAGTACTTC	CSATGTGVHEQYF
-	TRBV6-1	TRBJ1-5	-	TGTGCCAGCAGTCGGGGGAATTGGGACAATCAGCCCCAGCATTTT	CASSRGNWDNQPQHF
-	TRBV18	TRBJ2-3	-	TGTGCCAGCTCACCAATCCTTGAGAGCTTTGGCACAGATACGCAGTATTTT	CASSPILESFGTDTQYF
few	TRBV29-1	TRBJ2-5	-	TGCAGCGCCGCGGAGGGCCTCCGGGACACAGGGGAGACCCAGTACTTC	CSAAEGLRDTGETQYF
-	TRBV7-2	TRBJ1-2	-	TGTGCCAGCAGCTTAAGCGGGATTGGCTACACCTTC	CASSLSGIGYTF
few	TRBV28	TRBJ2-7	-	TGTGCCAGCAGTTTGGGACGGATCCCCCACGAGCAGTACTTC	CASSLGRIPHEQYF
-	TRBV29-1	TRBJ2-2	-	TGCAGCGTTTGGGACCGCGTCGCGAACACCGGGGAGCTGTTTTTT	CSVWDRVANTGELFF
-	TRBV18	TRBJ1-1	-	TGTGCCAGCTCACCACCGTCAGGGAGGGACACTGAAGCTTTCTTT	CASSPPSGRDTEAFF
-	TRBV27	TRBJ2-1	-	TGTGCCAGCAGTTTACGGGGCCCTTCCAATGAGCAGTTCTTC	CASSLRGPSNEQFF
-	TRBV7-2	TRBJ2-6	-	TGTGCCAGTACGGGACGTATCTCTGGGGCCAACGTCCTGACTTTC	CASTGRISGANVLTF
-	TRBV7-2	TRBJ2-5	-	TGTGCCAGCAGCTTAAGGCAGGCGGGCGTGGCTGAGCAGTACTTC	CASSLRQAGVAEQYF
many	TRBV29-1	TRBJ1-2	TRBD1	TGCAGCGTACGGACAGGAATCGAATATGGCTACACCTTC	CSVRTGIEYGYTF
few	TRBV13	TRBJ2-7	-	TGTGCCAGCAGCCTAACCCCCTCCACCGAGCAGTACTTC	CASSLTPSTEQYF
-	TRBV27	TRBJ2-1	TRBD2	TGTGCCAGCCGAGTGCAAGGGGGGCTAGCGGGAGGCGTTGAGCAGTTCTTC	CASRVQGGLAGGVEQFF
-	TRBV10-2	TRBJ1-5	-	TGCGCCACCGCCGACAGCAGCAATCAGCCCCAGCATTTT	CATADSSNQPQHF
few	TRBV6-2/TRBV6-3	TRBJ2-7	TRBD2	TGTGCCAGCAGTGACCCTAGCGGGATTCGCGCCTACGAGCAGTACTTC	CASSDPSGIRAYEQYF
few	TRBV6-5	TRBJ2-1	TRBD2	TGTGCCAGCAGGAGCTCCGGGACTACCCTGAGATCTGAGCAGTTCTTC	CASRSSGTTLRSEQFF
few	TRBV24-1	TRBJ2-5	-	TGTGCCACCAGTGATTTATCGGGGGTGAAGGGAGAGACCCAGTACTTC	CATSDLSGVKGETQYF
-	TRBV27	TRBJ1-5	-	TGTGCCAGCAGGGGGCGCGTAAATCAGCCCCAGCATTTT	CASRGRVNQPQHF
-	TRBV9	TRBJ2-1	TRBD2	TGTGCCAGCAGCGCTCCCCTGGGAGCGGGAGTGGGGGGTCACGACAATGAGCAGTTCTTC	CASSAPLGAGVGGHDNEQFF
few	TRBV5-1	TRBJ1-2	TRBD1	TGCGCCAGCAGCCCGGGACAGGGGAGACATGGCTACACCTTC	CASSPGQGRHGYTF
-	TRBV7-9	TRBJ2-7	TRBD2	TGTGCCAGCAGTTGGACTAGTAACAACCCCTACGAGCAGTACTTC	CASSWTSNNPYEQYF
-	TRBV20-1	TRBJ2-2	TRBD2	TGCAGTGCTAGTTACGGGGGGAGGAGCGGGGAGCTGTTTTTT	CSASYGGRSGELFF
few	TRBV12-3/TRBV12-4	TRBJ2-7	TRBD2	TGTGCCAGCCCTTTAGCGGGGAACTACGAGCAGTACTTC	CASPLAGNYEQYF
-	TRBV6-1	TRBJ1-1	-	TGTGCCAGCATGCGTCGGCGGACAGTTGGAACTGAAGCTTTCTTT	CASMRRRTVGTEAFF
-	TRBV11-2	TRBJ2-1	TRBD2	TGTGCCAGCAGCTCCTCGTTGACTAGCGGGAGAAATGAGCAGTTCTTC	CASSSSLTSGRNEQFF
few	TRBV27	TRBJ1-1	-	TGTGCCAGCAGTTTAGGAAATGGGGGCGCGGTCGGGACAGCTTTCTTT	CASSLGNGGAVGTAFF
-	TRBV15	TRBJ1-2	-	TGTGCCACCAGCAGCCGCAGCAGGGGTAACTATGGCTACACCTTC	CATSSRSRGNYGYTF
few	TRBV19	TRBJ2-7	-	TGTGCCAGTAGTATAGGGGGGACGAGAGGCGAGCAGTACTTC	CASSIGGTRGEQYF
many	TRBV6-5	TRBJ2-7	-	TGTGCCAGCTCTTCCCCGAGGGGGGCGCGGGGGACCGACGAGCAGTACTTC	CASSSPRGARGTDEQYF
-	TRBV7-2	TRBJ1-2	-	TGTGCCAGCAGCCCCCACGGTGGAAATAACTATGGCTACACCTTC	CASSPHGGNNYGYTF
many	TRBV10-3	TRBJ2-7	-	TGTGCCATCAGTGAGTCAGGAACCCACGAGCAGTACTTC	CAISESGTHEQYF
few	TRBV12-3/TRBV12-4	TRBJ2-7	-	TGTGCCAGCAGTGCCAACGCGGCCCCCTACGAGCAGTACTTC	CASSANAAPYEQYF
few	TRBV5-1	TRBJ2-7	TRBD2	TGCGCCAACGTAGCGGGAGGGACCTACGAGCAGTACTTC	CANVAGGTYEQYF
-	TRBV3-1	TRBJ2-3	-	TGTGCCAGCAGCCAAGTCCCGGGACGATCCACAGATACGCAGTATTTT	CASSQVPGRSTDTQYF